The 13 T cell receptor beta chains in this list originate from one sample, sequenced in a study of lymphopenia after photon versus proton radiotherapy. This table comes from immunoSEQ multiplex PCR, and its TCRdb copy is limited to in-frame clones, with some not included. The table lists 17,000 or so clones, 65% to 90% of them singletons. The specimen comprised peripheral blood, sampled from a patient treated with proton-based radiotherapy. Receptors were obtained from a man between 65 and 85 years old with pancreatic cancer.

The V gene is TRBV30, the J gene TRBJ1-5; D unresolved. Deletions cut 0 bases from V and 0 bases from J, with 6 bases between. The CDR3 totals 14 residues. Germline CDR1 GTSNPN, CDR2 SVGIG (reference sequence). CDR3 in amino acids: CAWSVLNSNQPQHF. DNA for the CDR3: TGTGCCTGGAGTGTACTCAATAGCAATCAGCCCCAGCATTTT.

The rearrangement joins TRBV6-1 to TRBJ2-1; 8 bases are a match to TRBD2. Germline values: CDR1 MNHNS, CDR2 SASEGT. Trimming removed 7 bases from V and 7 bases from J; junction bases left unmatched: 9. The CDR3 consists of 14 residues. CDR3 coding DNA: TGTGCCAGCAAGTGGCTAGCGGGTGAGAATGAGCAGTTCTTC. Its translation is CASKWLAGENEQFF.

The chain employs TRBV5-4 and TRBJ2-1, with a possible D match to TRBD1 (6 bases). V lost 4 bases to trimming and J lost 1 base, with 15 bases between them. CDR3 length: 16 residues. CDR1 SGHNT and CDR2 YYREEE come from the germline V gene (reference sequence). CDR3 residues: CASSRSVQGSYNEQFF. Here the CDR3 DNA reads TGTGCCAGCAGCCGTTCGGTACAGGGTTCCTACAATGAGCAGTTCTTC.

V is TRBV11-3 and J is TRBJ1-1; D might be TRBD1 (5 bases). Trimming stripped 5 bases from V and 2 bases from J, with 15 bases between. The CDR3 spans 15 residues. Germline CDR1 reads SGHNT; CDR2 reads YENEEA. The CDR3 reads CASSPPGTNNTEAFF. Written as DNA, the CDR3 is TGTGCCAGCAGCCCACCCGGGACGAATAACACTGAAGCTTTCTTT. The full variable domain, rest sourced from reference TRBV11-3 and TRBJ1-1, is EAGVVQSPRYKIIEKKQPVAFWCNPISGHNTLYWYLQNLGQGPELLIRYENEEAVDDSQLPKDRFSAERLKGVDSTLKIQPAELGDSAVYLCASSPPGTNNTEAFFGQGTRLTVV.

This clone has only a few counts. The chain has TRBV4-2 and TRBJ1-2; TRBD1 aligns across 11 bases. Trimming removed 1 base from V and 13 bases from J; junction bases left unmatched: 8. This CDR3 is built from 14 residues. Germline CDR1 reads LGHNA; CDR2 reads YNFKEQ. The CDR3: CASSQVPGQGDSTF. The CDR3 nucleotides read TGTGCCAGCAGCCAAGTGCCGGGACAGGGGGACTCCACCTTC.

The chain combines TRBV7-3 with TRBJ1-6, with D uncertain. The V and J ends lost 2 bases and 9 bases respectively, with 11 bases between them. CDR3 size: 14 residues. Germline-derived CDR1 and CDR2 are SGHTA and FQGTGA. CDR3 protein: CASSLGGPGSPLHF. The CDR3 nucleotides read TGTGCCAGCAGCTTAGGAGGGCCTGGTTCACCCCTCCACTTT. Full variable domain (outside the CDR3, taken from reference TRBV7-3 and TRBJ1-6): GAGVSQTPSNKVTEKGKYVELRCDPISGHTALYWYRQSLGQGPEFLIYFQGTGAADDSGLPNDRFFAVRPEGSVSTLKIQRTERGDSAVYLCASSLGGPGSPLHFGNGTRLTVT.

The CDR3 spells CASSPEGGGVVKTQYF. The CDR3 DNA sequence: TGTGCCAGCAGCCCAGAGGGTGGGGGTGTCGTGAAGACCCAGTACTTC. This chain uses TRBV5-5 with TRBJ2-5, with D perhaps given as TRBD1 or TRBD2 (5 bases each). The CDR3 is 16 amino acids. Per the germline V gene, CDR1 is SGHKS and CDR2 is YYEKEE (reference sequence). V lost 4 bases to trimming and J lost 6 bases, with 22 bases between them.

The chain uses TRBV9 and TRBJ2-7; no clear D gene. The CDR3 has 15 amino acids. Between the trimmed V and J ends, which lost 4 bases and 3 bases, there was a span of 17 bases. The germline V gene encodes CDR1 SGDLS and CDR2 YYNGEE. The CDR3 here is CASSSDTALDYEQYF. Here the CDR3 DNA reads TGTGCCAGCAGCTCCGACACAGCGCTAGACTACGAGCAGTACTTC.

This clone was picked up a small number of times. The chain uses TRBV19 and TRBJ1-2; possibly TRBD1 for D (5 bases). This CDR3 has 11 amino acids. The germline V gene has CDR1 LNHDA and CDR2 SQIVND (reference sequence). The V end was cut by 8 bases, the J end by 8 bases, with 12 bases between. DNA for the CDR3: TGTGCCAGTCGTACTAGGGGAGGCTACACCTTC. This encodes CASRTRGGYTF.

This clone was seen only a few times. The chain couples TRBV30 to TRBJ1-5; a weak D match, TRBD1 (5 bases). V lost 0 bases, J lost 3 bases, and 6 bases lay in between. Germline CDR1 is GTSNPN and CDR2 is SVGIG (reference sequence). The CDR3 sequence is 13 residues long. The CDR3 nucleotides are TGTGCCTGGAGTGTAGGGGCCAATCAGCCCCAGCATTTT. Protein product: CAWSVGANQPQHF.

The DNA of the CDR3 is TGTGCCAGCTTGGCAGTTCGAGCCTCTGGGGCCAACGTCCTGACTTTC. This encodes CASLAVRASGANVLTF. The chain uses TRBV28 and TRBJ2-6, with D hard to call. V was pared by 8 bases and J by 0 bases, with 14 bases between. The CDR3 is made up of 16 amino acids. Germline V gives CDR1 MDHEN, CDR2 SYDVKM.

The rearrangement uses TRBV16 and TRBJ1-5; D might be TRBD1 (5 bases). Looked up from germline, CDR1 is KGHSY and CDR2 is FQNENV. The V end lost 4 bases, the J end lost 11 bases, and 15 bases lay between the germline ends. The CDR3 is made up of 13 amino acids. In DNA form, the CDR3 reads TGTGCCAGCAGCCCAGGGCAGGCGTCGGCCCAGCATTTT. Protein: CASSPGQASAQHF.

The J gene is TRBJ1-6, the V gene TRBV11-2, with D uncertain. Germline-derived CDR1 and CDR2 are SGHAT and FQNNGV. This CDR3 spans 13 amino acids. V shed 5 bases and J shed 7 bases, with 9 bases lying between them. This CDR3 is CASSPQENSPLHF. DNA of the CDR3: TGTGCCAGCAGCCCCCAGGAGAATTCACCCCTCCACTTT. The whole variable domain, remainder taken from reference TRBV11-2 and TRBJ1-6, is EAGVAQSPRYKIIEKRQSVAFWCNPISGHATLYWYQQILGQGPKLLIQFQNNGVVDDSQLPKDRFSAERLKGVDSTLKIQPAKLEDSAVYLCASSPQENSPLHFGNGTRLTVT.